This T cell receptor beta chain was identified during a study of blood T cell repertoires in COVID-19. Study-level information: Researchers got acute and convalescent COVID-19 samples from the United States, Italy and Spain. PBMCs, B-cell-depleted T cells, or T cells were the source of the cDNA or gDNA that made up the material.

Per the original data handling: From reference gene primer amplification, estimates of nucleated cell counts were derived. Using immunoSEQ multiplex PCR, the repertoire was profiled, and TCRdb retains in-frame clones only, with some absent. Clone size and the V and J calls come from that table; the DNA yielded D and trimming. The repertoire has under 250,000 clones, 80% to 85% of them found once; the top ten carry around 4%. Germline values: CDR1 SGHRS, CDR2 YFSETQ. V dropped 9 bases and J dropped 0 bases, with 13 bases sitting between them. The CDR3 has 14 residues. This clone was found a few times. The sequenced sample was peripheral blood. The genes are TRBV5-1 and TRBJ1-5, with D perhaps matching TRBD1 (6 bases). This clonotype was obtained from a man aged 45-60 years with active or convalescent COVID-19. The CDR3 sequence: CAISYRDSNQPQHF. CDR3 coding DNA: TGCGCCATATCGTACAGGGATAGCAATCAGCCCCAGCATTTT.